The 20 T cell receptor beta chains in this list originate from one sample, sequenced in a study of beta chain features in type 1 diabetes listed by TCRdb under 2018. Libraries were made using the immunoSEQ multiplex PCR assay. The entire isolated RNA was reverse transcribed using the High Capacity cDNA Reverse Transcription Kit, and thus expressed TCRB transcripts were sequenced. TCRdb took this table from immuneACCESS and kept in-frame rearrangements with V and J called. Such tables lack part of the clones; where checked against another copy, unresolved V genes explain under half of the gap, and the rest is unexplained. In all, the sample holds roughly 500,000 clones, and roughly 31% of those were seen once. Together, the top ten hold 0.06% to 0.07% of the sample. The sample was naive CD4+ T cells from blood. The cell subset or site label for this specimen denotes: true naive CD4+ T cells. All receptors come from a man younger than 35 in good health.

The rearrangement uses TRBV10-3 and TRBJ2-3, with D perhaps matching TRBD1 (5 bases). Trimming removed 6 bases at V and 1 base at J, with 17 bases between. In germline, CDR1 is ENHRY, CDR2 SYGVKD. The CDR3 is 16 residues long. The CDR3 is CAISEQEFVRTDTQYF. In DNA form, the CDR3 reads TGTGCCATCAGCGAACAGGAGTTCGTTCGCACAGATACGCAGTATTTT.

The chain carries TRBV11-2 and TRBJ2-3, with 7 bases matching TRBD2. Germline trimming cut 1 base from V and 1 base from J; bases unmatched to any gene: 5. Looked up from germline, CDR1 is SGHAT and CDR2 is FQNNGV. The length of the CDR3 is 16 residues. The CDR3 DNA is TGTGCCAGCAGCTTAGTATGGCTAGCGGGCACAGATACGCAGTATTTT. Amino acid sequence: CASSLVWLAGTDTQYF. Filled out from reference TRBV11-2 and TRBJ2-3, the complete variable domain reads EAGVAQSPRYKIIEKRQSVAFWCNPISGHATLYWYQQILGQGPKLLIQFQNNGVVDDSQLPKDRFSAERLKGVDSTLKIQPAKLEDSAVYLCASSLVWLAGTDTQYFGPGTRLTVL.

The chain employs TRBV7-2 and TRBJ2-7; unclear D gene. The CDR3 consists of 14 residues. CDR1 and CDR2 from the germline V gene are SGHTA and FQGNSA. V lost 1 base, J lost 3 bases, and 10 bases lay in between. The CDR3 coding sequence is TGTGCCAGCAGCTTAGTGTCCTTAGACTACGAGCAGTACTTC. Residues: CASSLVSLDYEQYF.

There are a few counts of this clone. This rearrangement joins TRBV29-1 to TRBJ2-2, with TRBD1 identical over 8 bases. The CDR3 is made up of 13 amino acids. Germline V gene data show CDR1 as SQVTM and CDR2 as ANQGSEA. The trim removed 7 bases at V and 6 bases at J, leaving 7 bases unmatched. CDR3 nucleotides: TGCAGCGCAGGACAGGGACTGGCCGGGGAGCTGTTTTTT. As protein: CSAGQGLAGELFF.

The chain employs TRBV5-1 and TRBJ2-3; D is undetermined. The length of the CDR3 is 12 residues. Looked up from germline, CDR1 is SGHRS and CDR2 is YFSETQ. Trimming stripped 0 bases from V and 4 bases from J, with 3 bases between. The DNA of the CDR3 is TGCGCCAGCAGCTTGGGCGCAGATACGCAGTATTTT. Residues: CASSLGADTQYF.

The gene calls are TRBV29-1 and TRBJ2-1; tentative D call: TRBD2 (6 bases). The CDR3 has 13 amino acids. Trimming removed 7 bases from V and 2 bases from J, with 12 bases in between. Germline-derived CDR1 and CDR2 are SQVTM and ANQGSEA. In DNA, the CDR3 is TGCAGCGGGGGACTTTCGCCCTACAATGAGCAGTTCTTC. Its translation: CSGGLSPYNEQFF.

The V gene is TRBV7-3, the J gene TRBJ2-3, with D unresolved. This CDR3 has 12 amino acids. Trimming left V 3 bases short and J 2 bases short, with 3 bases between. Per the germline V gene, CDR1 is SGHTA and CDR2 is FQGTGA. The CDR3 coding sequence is TGTGCCAGCAGCTTCTCCACAGATACGCAGTATTTT. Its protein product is CASSFSTDTQYF.

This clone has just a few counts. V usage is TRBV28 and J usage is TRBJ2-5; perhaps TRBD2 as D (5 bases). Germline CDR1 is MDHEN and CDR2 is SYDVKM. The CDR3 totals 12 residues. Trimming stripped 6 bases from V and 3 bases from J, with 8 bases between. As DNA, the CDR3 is TGTGCCAGCAGCATCGGGGAAGAGACCCAGTACTTC. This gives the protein CASSIGEETQYF.

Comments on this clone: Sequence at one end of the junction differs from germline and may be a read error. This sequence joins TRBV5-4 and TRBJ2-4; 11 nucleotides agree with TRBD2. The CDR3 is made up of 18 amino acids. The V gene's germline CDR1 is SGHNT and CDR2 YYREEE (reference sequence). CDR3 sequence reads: CASSQDLGTSGVKNIQYF. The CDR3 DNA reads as TGCGCCAGCAGCCAAGATCTTGGGACTAGCGGTGTCAAAAACATTCAGTACTTC. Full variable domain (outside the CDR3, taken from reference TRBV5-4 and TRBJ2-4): ETGVTQSPTHLIKTRGQQVTLRCSSQSGHNTVSWYQQALGQGPQFIFQYYREEENGRGNFPPRFSGLQFPNYSSELNVNALELDDSALYLCASSQDLGTSGVKNIQYFGAGTRLSVL.

The CDR3 DNA is TGTGCCTGGACAAAGGGTGGGGAAGAGCCCCAGCATTTT. It translates to CAWTKGGEEPQHF. This rearrangement joins TRBV30 to TRBJ1-5, with D unclear. CDR3 length: 13 amino acids. Trimming left V 4 bases short and J 8 bases short, with 15 bases between. Germline V gene sequence: CDR1 GTSNPN, CDR2 SVGIG (reference sequence).

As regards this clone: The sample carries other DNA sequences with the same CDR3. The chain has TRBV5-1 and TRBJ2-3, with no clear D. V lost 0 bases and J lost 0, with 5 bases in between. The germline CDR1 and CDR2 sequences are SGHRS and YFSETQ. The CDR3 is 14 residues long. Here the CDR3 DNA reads TGCGCCAGCAGCTTGGGGGCAAGCACAGATACGCAGTATTTT. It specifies CASSLGASTDTQYF. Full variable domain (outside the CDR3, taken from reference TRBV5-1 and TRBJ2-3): KAGVTQTPRYLIKTRGQQVTLSCSPISGHRSVSWYQQTPGQGLQFLFEYFSETQRNKGNFPGRFSGRQFSNSRSEMNVSTLELGDSALYLCASSLGASTDTQYFGPGTRLTVL.

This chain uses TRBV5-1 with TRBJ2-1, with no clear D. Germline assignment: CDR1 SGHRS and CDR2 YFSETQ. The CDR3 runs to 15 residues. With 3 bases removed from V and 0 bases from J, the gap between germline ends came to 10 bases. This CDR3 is CASSSPYISYNEQFF. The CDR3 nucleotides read TGCGCCAGCAGCTCCCCATATATCTCCTACAATGAGCAGTTCTTC.

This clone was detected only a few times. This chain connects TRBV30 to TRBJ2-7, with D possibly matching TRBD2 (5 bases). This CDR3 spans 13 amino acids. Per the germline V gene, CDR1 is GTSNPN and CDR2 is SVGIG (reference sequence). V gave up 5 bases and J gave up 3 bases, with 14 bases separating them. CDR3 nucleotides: TGTGCCTGGCGAGGGAATACGCTCTACGAGCAGTACTTC. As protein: CAWRGNTLYEQYF. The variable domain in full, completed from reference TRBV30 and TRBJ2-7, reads SQTIHQWPATLVQPVGSPLSLECTVEGTSNPNLYWYRQAAGRGLQLLFYSVGIGQISSEVPQNLSASRPQDRQFILSSKKLLLSDSGFYLCAWRGNTLYEQYFGPGTRLTVT.

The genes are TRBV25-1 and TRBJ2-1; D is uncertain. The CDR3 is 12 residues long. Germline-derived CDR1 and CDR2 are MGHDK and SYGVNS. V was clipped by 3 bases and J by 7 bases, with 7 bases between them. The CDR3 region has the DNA TGTGCCAGCAGTGAGACGCCGAATGAGCAGTTCTTC. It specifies CASSETPNEQFF.

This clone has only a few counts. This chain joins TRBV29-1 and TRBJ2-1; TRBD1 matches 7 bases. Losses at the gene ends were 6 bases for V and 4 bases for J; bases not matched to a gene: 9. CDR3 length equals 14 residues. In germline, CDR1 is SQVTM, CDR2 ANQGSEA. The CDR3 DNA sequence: TGCAGCGTGGGGGAGTGGGACAGATACAATGAGCAGTTCTTC. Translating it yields CSVGEWDRYNEQFF.

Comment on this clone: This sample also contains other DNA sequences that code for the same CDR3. The DNA of the CDR3 is TGTGCCACCAGCAGAGGAGGGACAGATACGCAGTATTTT. This codes for CATSRGGTDTQYF. The chain employs TRBV15 and TRBJ2-3; D may be TRBD2 (5 bases). V was shortened by 1 base and J by 3 bases, with 5 bases between the two germline ends. Germline loops: CDR1 LNHNV, CDR2 YYDKDF (reference sequence). This CDR3 region has 13 residues. Variable domain in full (rest from reference TRBV15 and TRBJ2-3): DAMVIQNPRYQVTQFGKPVTLSCSQTLNHNVMYWYQQKSSQAPKLLFHYYDKDFNNEADTPDNFQSRRPNTSFCFLDIRSPGLGDTAMYLCATSRGGTDTQYFGPGTRLTVL.

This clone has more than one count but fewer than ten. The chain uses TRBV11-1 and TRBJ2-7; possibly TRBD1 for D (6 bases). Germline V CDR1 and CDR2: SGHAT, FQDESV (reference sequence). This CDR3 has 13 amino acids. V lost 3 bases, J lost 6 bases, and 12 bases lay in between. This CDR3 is CASSFRQGLEQYF. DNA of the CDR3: TGTGCCAGCAGCTTCAGGCAGGGGCTCGAGCAGTACTTC.

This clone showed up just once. The CDR3 DNA is TGTGCCAGCAGTGAAGTCAAGGGCTTCGGCTATGGCTACACCTTC. It specifies CASSEVKGFGYGYTF. The V gene is TRBV25-1, the J gene TRBJ1-2; D is undetermined. With 2 bases removed from V and 4 bases from J, the gap between germline ends came to 14 bases. Looked up from germline, CDR1 is MGHDK and CDR2 is SYGVNS. The CDR3 runs 15 residues.

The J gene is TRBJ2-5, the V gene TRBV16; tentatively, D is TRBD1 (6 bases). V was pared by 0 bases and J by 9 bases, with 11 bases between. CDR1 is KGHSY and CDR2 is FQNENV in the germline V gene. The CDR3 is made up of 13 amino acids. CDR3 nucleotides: TGTGCCAGCAGCCAATCGTCAGGGGTGGCCCAGTACTTC. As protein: CASSQSSGVAQYF.

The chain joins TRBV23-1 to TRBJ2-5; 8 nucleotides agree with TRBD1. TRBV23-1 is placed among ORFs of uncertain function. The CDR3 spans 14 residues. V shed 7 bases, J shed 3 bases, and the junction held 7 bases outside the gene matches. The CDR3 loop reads CASIDRGYEETQYF. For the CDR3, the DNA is TGCGCCAGCATAGACAGGGGTTACGAAGAGACCCAGTACTTC.